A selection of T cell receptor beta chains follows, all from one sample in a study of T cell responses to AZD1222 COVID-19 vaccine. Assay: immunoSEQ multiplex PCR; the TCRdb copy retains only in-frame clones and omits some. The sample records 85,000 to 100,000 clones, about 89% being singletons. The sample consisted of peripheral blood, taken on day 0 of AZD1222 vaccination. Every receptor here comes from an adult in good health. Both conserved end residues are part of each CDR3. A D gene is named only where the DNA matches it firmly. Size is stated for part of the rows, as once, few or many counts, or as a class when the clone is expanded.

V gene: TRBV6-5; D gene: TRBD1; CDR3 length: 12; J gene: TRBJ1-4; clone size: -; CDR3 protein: CATRQGYEKLFF; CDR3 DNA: TGTGCCACAAGACAGGGGTACGAAAAACTGTTTTTT
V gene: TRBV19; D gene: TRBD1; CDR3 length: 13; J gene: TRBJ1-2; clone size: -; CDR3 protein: CASSIQGAGGYTF; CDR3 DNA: TGTGCCAGTAGTATCCAGGGGGCGGGCGGCTACACCTTC
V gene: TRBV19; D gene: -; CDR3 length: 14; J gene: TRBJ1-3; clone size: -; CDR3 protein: CAVQGLGSGNTIYF; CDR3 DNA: TGTGCCGTACAGGGACTCGGGTCTGGAAACACCATATATTTT
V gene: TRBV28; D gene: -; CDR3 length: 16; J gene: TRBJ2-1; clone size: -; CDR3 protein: CASSEAKAPSYNEQFF; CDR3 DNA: TGTGCCAGCAGTGAGGCGAAGGCCCCATCCTACAATGAGCAGTTCTTC
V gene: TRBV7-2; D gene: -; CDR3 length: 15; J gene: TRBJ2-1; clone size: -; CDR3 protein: CASSLAPPLINEQFF; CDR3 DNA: TGTGCCAGCAGCTTAGCGCCTCCCCTCATCAATGAGCAGTTCTTC
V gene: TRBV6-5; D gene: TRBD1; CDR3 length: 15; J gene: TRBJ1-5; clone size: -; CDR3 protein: CASSLTGLSNQPQHF; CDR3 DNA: TGTGCCAGCAGCTTGACAGGGCTTAGCAATCAGCCCCAGCATTTT
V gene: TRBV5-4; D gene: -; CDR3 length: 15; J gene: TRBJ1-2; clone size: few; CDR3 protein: CASSLWTGVNYGYTF; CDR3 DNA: TGTGCCAGCAGCTTGTGGACGGGGGTGAACTATGGCTACACCTTC
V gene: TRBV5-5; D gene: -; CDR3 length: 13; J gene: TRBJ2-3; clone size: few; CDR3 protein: CASSLMGADTQYF; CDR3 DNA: TGTGCCAGCAGCTTGATGGGGGCAGATACGCAGTATTTT
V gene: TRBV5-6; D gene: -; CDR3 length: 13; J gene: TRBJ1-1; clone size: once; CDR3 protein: CASSLQANTEAFF; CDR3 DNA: TGTGCCAGCAGCTTACAGGCAAACACTGAAGCTTTCTTT
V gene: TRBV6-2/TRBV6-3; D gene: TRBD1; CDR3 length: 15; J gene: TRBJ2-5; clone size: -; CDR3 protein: CASSRPGQKGETQYF; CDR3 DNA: TGTGCCAGCAGCCGCCCGGGACAGAAAGGAGAGACCCAGTACTTC
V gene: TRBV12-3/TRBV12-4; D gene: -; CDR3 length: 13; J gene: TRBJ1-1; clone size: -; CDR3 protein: CASRAQENTEAFF; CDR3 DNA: TGTGCCAGCAGGGCACAGGAGAACACTGAAGCTTTCTTT
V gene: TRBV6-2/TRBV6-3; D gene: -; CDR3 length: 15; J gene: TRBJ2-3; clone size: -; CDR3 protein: CASSPLRTSTDTQYF; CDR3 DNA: TGTGCCAGCAGTCCCCTCCGGACTAGCACAGATACGCAGTATTTT
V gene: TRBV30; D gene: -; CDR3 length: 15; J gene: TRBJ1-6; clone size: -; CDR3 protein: CAWSVYRSYNSPLHF; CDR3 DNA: TGTGCCTGGAGTGTATACAGGTCCTATAATTCACCCCTCCACTTT
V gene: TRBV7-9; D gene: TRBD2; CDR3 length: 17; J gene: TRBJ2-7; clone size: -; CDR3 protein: CASSLDHTSGGGYEQYF; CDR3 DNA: TGTGCCAGCAGCCTTGACCATACTAGCGGGGGTGGATACGAGCAGTACTTC
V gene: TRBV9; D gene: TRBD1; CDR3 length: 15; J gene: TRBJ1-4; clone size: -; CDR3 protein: CASSLHRGTNEKLFF; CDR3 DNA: TGTGCCAGCAGCCTACACAGGGGAACTAATGAAAAACTGTTTTTT
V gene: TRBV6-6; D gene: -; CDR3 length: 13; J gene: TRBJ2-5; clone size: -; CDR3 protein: CASTRPGVETQYF; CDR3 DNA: TGTGCCAGCACTCGACCAGGGGTAGAGACCCAGTACTTC
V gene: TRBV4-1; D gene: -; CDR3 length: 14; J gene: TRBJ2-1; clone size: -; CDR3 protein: CASSFTGVGNEQFF; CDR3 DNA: TGCGCCAGCAGCTTTACGGGCGTAGGCAATGAGCAGTTCTTC
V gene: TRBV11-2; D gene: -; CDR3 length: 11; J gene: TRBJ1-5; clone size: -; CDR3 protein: CASGDNQPQHF; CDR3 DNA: TGTGCCAGCGGAGACAATCAGCCCCAGCATTTT
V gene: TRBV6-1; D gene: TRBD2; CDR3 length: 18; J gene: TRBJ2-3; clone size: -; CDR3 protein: CASSEALGRLAGGVTQYF; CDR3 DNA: TGTGCCAGCAGTGAAGCGCTTGGTCGACTAGCGGGGGGGGTTACGCAGTATTTT
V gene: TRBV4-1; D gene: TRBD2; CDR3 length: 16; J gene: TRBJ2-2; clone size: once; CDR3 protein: CASSPLGGANTGELFF; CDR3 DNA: TGCGCCAGCAGCCCCCTTGGGGGGGCGAACACCGGGGAGCTGTTTTTT